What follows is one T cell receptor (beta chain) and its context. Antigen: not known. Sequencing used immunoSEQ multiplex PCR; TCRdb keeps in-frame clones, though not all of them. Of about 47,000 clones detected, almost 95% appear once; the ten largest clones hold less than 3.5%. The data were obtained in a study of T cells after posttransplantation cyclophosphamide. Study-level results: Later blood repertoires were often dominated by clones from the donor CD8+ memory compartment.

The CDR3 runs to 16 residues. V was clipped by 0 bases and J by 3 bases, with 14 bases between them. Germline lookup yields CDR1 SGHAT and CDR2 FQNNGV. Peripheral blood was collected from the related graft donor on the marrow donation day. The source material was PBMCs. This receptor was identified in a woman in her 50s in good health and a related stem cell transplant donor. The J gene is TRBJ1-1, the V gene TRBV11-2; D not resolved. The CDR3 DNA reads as TGTGCCAGCAGCTTAGATATCTCGTTTGTGTACACTGAAGCTTTCTTT. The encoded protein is CASSLDISFVYTEAFF.